The text below deals with one TCR beta chain. Its specific antigen is unknown. Within one base of it there is no much larger clone, and no base qualities were kept. The data were obtained in a study of CD4 T cells in relation to SARS-CoV-2 and coronaviruses (dated by TCRdb to the early 2020s). A note on the overall study: The ViraFEST assay cultured PBMCs with antigen for 10 days, then sequenced TCR beta CDR3s to find antigen-specific clonal expansions. At the level of individual TCR clonotypes, the study evaluated whether memory CD4+ T cells crossreact between the spike proteins of SARS-CoV-2 and those of common cold coronaviruses. The Adaptive Biotechnologies TCR-sequencing kit was used for samples from a few pre-COVID donors and for the naive versus memory experiments, whereas the other data were Illumina-based. Patient-derived lymphoblastoid cell lines were used to map the HLA restriction of shared crossreactive spike epitopes. The negative reference condition was either a culture with an HIV-1 Nef peptide pool or a culture with no peptide. A different, Illumina-based TCR-beta assay was used to sequence expansion assays from other donors in the study.

Libraries were prepared through the immunoSEQ multiplex PCR assay. As for how the authors treated the data: During preprocessing, nonproductive sequences were removed, along with CDR3s that did not begin with C, did not end with F or W, or were shorter than 7 amino acids. The MANAFEST web app was used to call antigen-specific clonotypes on the basis of expansion compared with the reference and with other culture wells. A clone was considered positive if the clone showed significant expansion compared with the reference culture in 2 of 3 replicate wells at an FDR below 0.05. A further requirement for positive clones was significant expansion compared with all other tandem wells, along with an odds ratio above 5. After three terminal residues were trimmed from each end, CDR3 homology was quantified as pairwise Levenshtein distance using the stringdist R package. As stored in TCRdb, this immuneACCESS dataset retains in-frame rearrangements with V and J assigned. A fraction of the clones does not appear; measured against another copy, unresolved V genes explain less than half of the discrepancy, and the remainder lacks a known reason. That table supplies the V and J calls and clone size; D and trimming were determined from the DNA. The sample records nearly 20,000 clones, over 70% of which are singletons. Jointly, the top ten make up around 10% of the sample.

Results and caveats for the whole study, not just this receptor: Small numbers of patients and of tested TCRs were a limitation of the study. Because the crossreactivity analysis focused on spike protein, crossreactivity against other viral proteins was not assessed. Significantly weaker SARS-CoV-2-driven expansion was shown by crossreactive clones than by monoreactive clones, consistent with antigenic imprinting. Roughly 64% of donors had memory CD4+ clonotypes that crossrecognized SARS-CoV-2 and at least one common cold coronavirus spike. Because no donor provided both pre-pandemic and post-infection samples, tracing the source of pre-existing responses was limited.

CD4+ T cells from unexposed donors were collected before the COVID-19 pandemic (2011-2018). Following 10 days of culture, the EasySep CD4+ T cell isolation kit was used to isolate CD4+ T cells. As far as cell numbers permitted, CD4+ T cells from unexposed donors were tested for reactivity against SARS-CoV-2 S and N as well as four spike pools from common cold coronaviruses. Each well received two million PBMCs, cultured in IMDM supplemented with about 4.5% human AB serum and approximately 9.7 IU/ml IL-2. Half of the culture medium was replaced with fresh IL-2-containing medium on days 3 and 7. In general, every peptide culture condition was set up in three replicate wells. Leukapheresis product for the unexposed donors was purchased commercially. Ficoll-Paque PLUS gradient centrifugation was used to isolate PBMCs from either whole blood or leukapheresis product. The PBMCs went either fresh into the expansion assay or into cryopreservation at -140 degrees C. The QIAamp Micro DNA Kit was used to extract genomic DNA from the CD4+ T cells.

Taken from cysteine to phenylalanine, the CDR3 has 15 residues. Kept here is only the CDR3 DNA, which spans 45 bases and is read in frame from base 1. Sequences MNHEY (CDR1) and SVGAGI (CDR2) are obtained from the germline V gene. V is pruned by 0 bases and J by 6 bases, leaving 6 bases of the junction without a gene match. The specimen sequenced was CD4+ T cells from PBMCs, cultured in vitro. This receptor was obtained from a human donor in good health. The rearranged segments are TRBV6-5 and TRBJ2-7; TRBD1 agrees with 9 junctional bases. The CDR3: CASSYSGTGRGEQYF. DNA sequence: TGTGCCAGCAGTTACTCCGGGACAGGGAGGGGCGAGCAGTACTTC.